This T cell receptor beta chain was recorded in a study of cytomegalovirus exposure and HLA in healthy donors. The PCR contained 60 Vbeta and 13 Jbeta primers. Sequencing used immunoSEQ multiplex PCR; TCRdb keeps in-frame clones, though not all of them. The sample lists 82,000 or so clones, around 9.1% occurring once. Regarding this clone: The antigen is undetermined.

This CDR3 has 16 residues. In germline, CDR1 is SGDLS, CDR2 YYNGEE. V was trimmed by 1 base and J by 0 bases, leaving 12 bases between them. Study-wide findings and caveats: Earlier analysis found most TCR beta V segments productive about 87% or about 30% of the time. HLA restriction was apparent for most CMV-associated TCR beta chains in a later analysis. Donor immune exposure was known only as CMV serostatus.

The V and J genes are TRBV9 and TRBJ2-3; perhaps TRBD2 as D (6 bases). The TCR comes from a man aged 60-69 years in good health and CMV-seropositive. Sequencing was done on a sample of PBMCs. In DNA, the CDR3 is TGTGCCAGCAGCGTACCCCTCGGAGGGAGCACAGATACGCAGTATTTT. Its protein product is CASSVPLGGSTDTQYF.